The T cell receptor (beta chain) under discussion was sequenced for a study of blood T cell repertoires in COVID-19. Study at large: The cDNA or gDNA used as material had been derived from T cells, B-cell-depleted T cells, or PBMCs.

V lost 0 bases and J lost 2, with 20 bases in between. This CDR3 contains 18 residues. Germline CDR1 and CDR2: MNHGY and SAAAGT. TCRdb's table, derived via immunoSEQ multiplex PCR, lists solely in-frame clones and lacks some. The profile covers around 190,000 clones, with approximately 86% appearing a single time and roughly 9.1% taken by the ten largest. V is TRBV6-8 and J is TRBJ2-7; D not certain. This receptor was obtained from a man aged 45-60 years with active or convalescent COVID-19. The sequenced sample consisted of peripheral blood. The CDR3 coding sequence is TGTGCCAGCAGTTACTCCGCTGTTGGTTATGATGGCCCCTACGAGCAGTACTTC. Its protein is CASSYSAVGYDGPYEQYF.